This T cell receptor beta chain emerged from a study of blood T cell repertoires in COVID-19. On the study more broadly: Sample material is recorded as cDNA or gDNA derived from T cells, B-cell-depleted T cells, or PBMCs.

Using immunoSEQ multiplex PCR, the repertoire was profiled, and TCRdb retains in-frame clones only, with some absent. The sample comprises some 400,000 clones, about four fifths of which are singletons, and 1.1% rests with the top ten. Source material: peripheral blood. This TCR derives from a human donor with acute or convalescent COVID-19. The donor label of this sample is uncertain.

CDR3 protein: CASSDGQPEAFF. The CDR3 nucleotides read TGTGCCAGCAGCGACGGACAGCCCGAAGCTTTCTTT. The rearrangement links TRBV5-4 to TRBJ1-1, with D possibly TRBD1 on 6 matching bases. Germline lookup yields CDR1 SGHNT and CDR2 YYREEE (reference sequence). CDR3 length equals 12 residues. With 4 bases removed from V and 8 bases from J, the gap between germline ends came to 12 bases. The whole variable domain, remainder taken from reference TRBV5-4 and TRBJ1-1, is ETGVTQSPTHLIKTRGQQVTLRCSSQSGHNTVSWYQQALGQGPQFIFQYYREEENGRGNFPPRFSGLQFPNYSSELNVNALELDDSALYLCASSDGQPEAFFGQGTRLTVV.